Given below is one T cell receptor beta chain in context. Its antigen is undetermined. Primers for the PCR totalled 60 Vbeta and 13 Jbeta. Assay: immunoSEQ multiplex PCR; the TCRdb copy retains only in-frame clones and omits some. The repertoire holds roughly 180,000 clones, with approximately 79% as singletons. These data originate in a study of cytomegalovirus exposure and HLA in healthy donors. Germline V gives CDR1 MNHEY, CDR2 SVGAGI. The CDR3 runs to 14 residues. Trimming took 6 bases from V and 5 from J; bases not matched to a gene: 9. Regarding the study as a whole: In a later analysis, at a false discovery rate of 0.05, 17,000 or so TCR beta sequences matched HLA alleles. The study labeled about 160 TCR beta chains cytomegalovirus-associated. Researchers reportedly found TCR beta sequences accurately predicted most subjects' HLA-A and HLA-B alleles. Donor immune exposure was known only as CMV serostatus.

This clonotype originated in a man aged 50 to 60 in good health and CMV-seropositive. Sequences were obtained from PBMCs. The chain has TRBV6-5 and TRBJ1-2; 7 bases map to TRBD1. This chain's CDR3 is CASRRGDSLYGYTF. The CDR3 coding sequence is TGTGCCAGCAGGAGAGGGGACAGTCTATATGGCTACACCTTC.